One sample yielded the 2 T cell receptor beta chains listed below, sequenced in a study of T cells expressing NK-cell markers. TCRdb re-called the 5' RACE reads, yielding one record per CDR3 amino acid sequence without DNA. The sample holds 550,000 to 600,000 distinct CDR3 sequences. The sequenced sample consisted of blood T cells: a sorted CD56 or NKG2C T cell subset, CD4+ or CD8+ T cells, or bulk PBMC T cells (not recorded which). Every receptor here comes from a man aged 18 to 30 in good health.

V is TRBV2 and J is TRBJ2-7; the TCRdb D gene call, TRBD1, has no DNA to confirm it. This CDR3 contains 13 residues. Germline CDR1 is SNHLY and CDR2 is FYNNEI. The CDR3 is CASSDSPLLQQYF.

The CDR3 loop reads CASSTYGGGTSRMDEQFF. The genes are TRBV12-3 or TRBV12-4 and TRBJ2-1; TCRdb selects TRBD2, and the lack of DNA leaves this call unchecked. This CDR3 has 18 amino acids.